This T cell receptor beta chain was sequenced for a study of OX40 agonist ivuxolimab in advanced cancers. With regard to the full study: Ivuxolimab was a fully human IgG2 agonistic monoclonal antibody targeting the costimulatory receptor OX40 (CD134). The point of sequencing TCRbeta in the periphery was to test whether ivuxolimab changed TCR sequence diversity and drove clonal T-cell expansion. Partial responses were achieved by three dose-escalation patients, of whom one had hepatocellular carcinoma and two had cutaneous melanoma. Prior anti-PD-1, anti-PD-L1 or anti-CTLA-4 therapy was permitted, and checkpoint inhibitors had been received by 40% to 50% of dose-escalation patients. Among the roughly 52 dose-escalation patients, approximately 20 had hepatocellular carcinoma, roughly 15 melanoma, 9 renal cell carcinoma and 9 head and neck cancer. The paper covers the monotherapy dose-escalation part of the phase I ivuxolimab trial, which included N ≈ 52 patients. Intravenous ivuxolimab was administered to patients every 2 weeks at six dose levels: 0.01, 0.1, 0.3, 1.5, 3 and 10 mg/kg. In the dose-escalation cohort, 82.7% of patients were male, and the mean age was approximately 60 years, with a range of roughly 20 to 80. Study-wide conclusions, independent of this receptor: Low levels of normalized T-cell clonal expansion were also seen in some patients who did not respond. On average, CD8+ T cells showed more expanded clones than CD4+ T cells after ivuxolimab. In the 0.1-3.0 mg/kg groups, partial responders were among the patients with the lowest normalized peripheral clonal expansion, particularly in CD8+ T cells. Which antigens the clonally expanded peripheral T cells were specific for was not determined. At doses from 0.1 to 3.0 mg/kg, clonal expansion was seen in both CD4+ and CD8+ blood T cells between baseline and week 6.

The trial excluded patients who had a history of autoimmune disease or were on systemic immunosuppression. Peripheral blood for TCR sequencing was collected from all dose cohorts at baseline, on cycle 4 day 1, and on cycle 7 day 1. The samples were taken from a phase I, first-in-human, multicenter, open-label dose-escalation trial of ivuxolimab. Adults with locally advanced or metastatic melanoma, renal cell carcinoma, hepatocellular carcinoma or head and neck squamous cell carcinoma were enrolled in the trial. Before TCR sequencing, CD4+ T cells and CD8+ T cells were sorted from peripheral blood as separate populations. Concerning this clone: It lacks a known antigen. No base quality information exists; no much larger clone differs at one position.

To sequence the TCRbeta CDR3 region, genomic DNA was isolated from the sorted cells. The immunoSEQ Assay was used for sequencing of TCRbeta CDR3 regions. TCRdb stores this immuneACCESS table with in-frame sequences only. Part of the clones is absent; in the studies checked, under half of the shortfall reflects unresolved V genes, and no reason is known for the rest. In this sample the table shows tens of thousands of clones, around 90% of which occur a single time. The biggest ten clones account for roughly 0.5% of the sample. The CDR3 sequence holds 14 residues, the cysteine and phenylalanine included. Only the CDR3 DNA is retained, 42 bases long and in frame from the first base. The junction shows trimming of 7 bases on V and 6 bases on J, and the gene matches do not reach 6 bases of it. From a lookup of the germline V gene, CDR1 and CDR2 are SQVTM and ANQGSEA.

This specimen was CD4+ or CD8+ T cells sorted from blood, taken in a trial of the OX40 agonist ivuxolimab. This TCR came from an adult with an advanced solid tumor such as melanoma, head and neck, liver or kidney cancer. Recombination connected TRBV29-1 to TRBJ2-1; TRBD2 fits 13 bases in the junction. For the CDR3, the sequence is CSAGGLAGANEQFF. The nucleotides read TGCAGCGCTGGAGGACTAGCGGGGGCCAATGAGCAGTTCTTC.